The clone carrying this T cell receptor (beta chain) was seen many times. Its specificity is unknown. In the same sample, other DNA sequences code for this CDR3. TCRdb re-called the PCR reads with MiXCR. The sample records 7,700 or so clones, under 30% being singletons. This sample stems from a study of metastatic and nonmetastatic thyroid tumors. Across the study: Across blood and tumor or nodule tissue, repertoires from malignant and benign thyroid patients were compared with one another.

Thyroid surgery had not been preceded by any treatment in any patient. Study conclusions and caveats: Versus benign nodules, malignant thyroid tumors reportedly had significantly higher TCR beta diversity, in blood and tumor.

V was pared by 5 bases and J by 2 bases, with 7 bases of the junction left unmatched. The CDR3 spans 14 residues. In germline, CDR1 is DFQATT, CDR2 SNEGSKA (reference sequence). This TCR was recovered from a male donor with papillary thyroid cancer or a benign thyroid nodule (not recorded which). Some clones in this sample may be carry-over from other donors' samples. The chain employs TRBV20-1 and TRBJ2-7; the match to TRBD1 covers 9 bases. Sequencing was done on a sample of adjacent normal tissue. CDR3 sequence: CSAGTGRMPYEQYF. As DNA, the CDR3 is TGCAGTGCTGGGACAGGGAGGATGCCCTACGAGCAGTACTTC.